The 16 T cell receptor beta chains given below trace back to one sample, sequenced in a study of regulatory T cells in long-lasting Graves disease. The time point is: persistent/refractory GD, antithyroid drugs over 5 years with positive TRAb. PBMC RNA served as the TCR library source. In building TCR beta libraries, iRepertoire HTBI primers were used together with Arm-PCR of CDR3 regions. TCRdb itself ran the multiplex PCR reads through MiXCR, one entry per CDR3 protein. The sample includes over 250,000 distinct CDR3 sequences, more than 20% of them seen just once. This sample comprised peripheral blood mononuclear cells (PBMCs), obtained when the disease was refractory, from a patient treated with antithyroid drugs. These TCRs come from a female donor with Graves disease.

This clonotype came up many times. The J gene is TRBJ1-2, the V gene TRBV30; D might be TRBD1 (5 bases). The V gene lost 4 bases and the J gene lost 3 bases, with 15 bases spanning the gap. CDR1 and CDR2 from the germline V gene are GTSNPN and SVGIG (reference sequence). The CDR3 is made up of 14 amino acids. This chain's CDR3 is CAWTQGEADYGYTF. CDR3 in DNA: TGTGCCTGGACCCAAGGGGAGGCCGACTATGGCTACACCTTC.

The chain links TRBV29-1 to TRBJ2-2; TRBD2 matches at 9 bases. CDR3 length: 14 residues. Looked up from germline, CDR1 is SQVTM and CDR2 is ANQGSEA. V was clipped by 7 bases and J by 4 bases; unmatched bases: 7. In DNA, the CDR3 is TGCAGCGCCCAATCTAGCGGGACCACCGGGGAGCTGTTTTTT. Translating gives CSAQSSGTTGELFF.

This chain uses TRBV4-2 with TRBJ2-1; the D gene is possibly TRBD2 (6 bases). Germline loops: CDR1 LGHNA, CDR2 YNFKEQ. The CDR3 extends over 16 amino acids. V was shortened by 0 bases and J by 7 bases, with 16 bases between the two germline ends. The CDR3 region has the DNA TGTGCCAGCAGCCAAGATCGGGTAGCGGACTTTAATGAGCAGTTCTTC. The encoded protein is CASSQDRVADFNEQFF.

As to this clonotype: The missing conserved phenylalanine or tryptophan at the end of this CDR3 makes a read error likely. The chain uses TRBV7-2 and TRBJ2-2; 8 bases agree with TRBD2. Unmatched junction bases numbered 4, after V lost 2 bases and J lost 5 bases. The germline gives CDR1 SGHTA, CDR2 FQGNSA. The CDR3 is 15 amino acids. CDR3: CASSLRIAGTGELFS. DNA of the CDR3: TGTGCCAGCAGCTTAAGGATAGCGGGAACCGGGGAGCTGTTTTCT.

This clonotype has ten or more counts. The chain links TRBV28 to TRBJ1-4; D call uncertain. Deletions cut 2 bases from V and 0 bases from J, with 10 bases between. The CDR3 runs 16 residues. CDR1 MDHEN and CDR2 SYDVKM come from the germline V gene. The CDR3 is CASSLPAPPTNEKLFF. The CDR3 DNA reads TGTGCCAGCAGTTTACCCGCGCCACCAACTAATGAAAAACTGTTTTTT.

The rearrangement joins TRBV4-3 to TRBJ2-7; 8 bases agree with TRBD2. Germline values: CDR1 LGHNA, CDR2 YSLEER. The CDR3 sequence is 14 residues long. V shed 0 bases and J 4 bases; nucleotides not matched to a gene: 2. CDR3 in DNA: TGCGCCAGCAGCCAAGATCGGGAGGGGTACGAGCAGTACTTC. Translated, it gives CASSQDREGYEQYF.

This clonotype was observed at least ten times. The chain employs TRBV28 and TRBJ2-7; 7 nucleotides agree with TRBD2. The CDR3 has 12 residues. Germline CDR1 reads MDHEN; CDR2 reads SYDVKM. V was pared by 6 bases and J by 6 bases, with 5 bases of the junction left unmatched. Written as DNA, the CDR3 is TGTGCCAGCAGAAGGTGGGGGGGCGAGCAGTACTTC. Translation gives CASRRWGGEQYF.

The rearrangement uses TRBV20-1 and TRBJ1-1; the D gene is possibly TRBD1 (6 bases). Germline CDR1 reads DFQATT; CDR2 reads SNEGSKA (reference sequence). The germline V and J ends were trimmed by 3 bases and 3 bases, with 14 bases remaining between them. CDR3 length equals 14 residues. The CDR3 DNA is TGCAGTGCTAGGTGGGGGGGGGCGGACACTGAAGCTTTCTTT. Residues: CSARWGGADTEAFF.

This clonotype has a handful of counts. The chain carries TRBV29-1 and TRBJ2-1; 11 bases align to TRBD2. This CDR3 spans 14 amino acids. V was pared by 7 bases and J by 9 bases, with 11 bases of the junction left unmatched. Per the germline V gene, CDR1 is SQVTM and CDR2 is ANQGSEA. As DNA, the CDR3 is TGCAGCGGGATAACTAGCGGGAGAGGGAGTGAGCAGTTCTTC. Protein sequence: CSGITSGRGSEQFF.

This chain uses TRBV6-2 or TRBV6-3 with TRBJ2-7; D is perhaps TRBD2 (6 bases). V shed 4 bases and J shed 0 bases, with 13 bases lying between them. The CDR3 covers 15 residues. Germline CDR1 MNHEY, CDR2 SVGEGT. DNA of the CDR3: TGTGCCAGCAGTTCCGGACTACGCCACTCCTACGAGCAGTACTTC. Its translation: CASSSGLRHSYEQYF.

The rearrangement joins TRBV30 to TRBJ2-7; D gene unclear. Germline CDR1 GTSNPN, CDR2 SVGIG (reference sequence). The CDR3 is 13 residues long. Trimming stripped 2 bases from V and 5 bases from J, with 13 bases between. The CDR3 DNA reads TGTGCCTGGAGTAGTCAACCTCGCGACGAGCAGTACTTC. Its protein is CAWSSQPRDEQYF.

The genes are TRBV10-3 and TRBJ1-1; D gene uncertain. Trimming stripped 0 bases from V and 5 bases from J, with 10 bases between. The CDR3 covers 14 residues. Germline values: CDR1 ENHRY, CDR2 SYGVKD. CDR3 region: CAISESSVVTEAFF. CDR3 in DNA: TGTGCCATCAGTGAGTCGTCTGTGGTTACTGAAGCTTTCTTT.

J is TRBJ2-7 and V is TRBV29-1; D is perhaps TRBD2 (5 bases). V shed 5 bases and J shed 5 bases, with 13 bases lying between them. CDR3 length: 12 residues. Germline V lookup: CDR1 SQVTM, CDR2 ANQGSEA. The CDR3 DNA follows: TGCAGCGTTCCAGTCCTCGGGGACGAGCAGTACTTC. Translation: CSVPVLGDEQYF.

The chain joins TRBV29-1 to TRBJ2-5; 11 nucleotides agree with TRBD2. The V gene's germline CDR1 is SQVTM and CDR2 ANQGSEA. The CDR3 extends over 15 amino acids. Trimming took 3 bases from V and 1 from J; bases not matched to a gene: 4. Here the CDR3 reads CSVEYLAGGQETQYF. CDR3 nucleotides: TGCAGCGTTGAGTACCTAGCGGGAGGCCAAGAGACCCAGTACTTC.

CDR3: CASSLVLAGNTGELFF. As DNA, the CDR3 is TGCGCCAGCAGCTTGGTACTAGCGGGAAACACCGGGGAGCTGTTTTTT. V gene TRBV5-1 combines with J gene TRBJ2-2; 10 nucleotides match TRBD2. Germline V CDR1 and CDR2: SGHRS, YFSETQ. V shed 0 bases and J 2 bases; nucleotides not matched to a gene: 1. The CDR3 is made up of 16 amino acids.

The chain is built from TRBV6-1 and TRBJ2-7; tentative D call: TRBD1 (5 bases). V lost 6 bases to trimming and J lost 3 bases, with 18 bases between them. This CDR3 has 15 residues. CDR1 is MNHNS, CDR2 SASEGT, per germline. This CDR3 is CASRYSGYSDYEQYF. DNA for the CDR3: TGTGCCAGCAGATATTCAGGGTACTCCGACTACGAGCAGTACTTC.